Below, 10 T cell receptor beta chains from the same sample are listed, as sequenced in a study of response to subunit inactivated influenza vaccine (dated by TCRdb to 2017 to 2018). Library construction relied on RT-PCR. The run used an Illumina HiSeq 2500. TCRdb cleaned the public reads at Q25 with fastp, built clones with MiXCR and kept in-frame beta chains. Identical CDR3 protein sequences are pooled into one entry, listed with their most common genes and DNA. The sample data list hundreds of thousands of distinct CDR3 sequences, and 21% of these were observed just once. The ten biggest clones cover roughly a tenth of the sample. The sequences come from PBMCs from blood, collected less than 22 months after vaccination. The receptors come from a man in his fifties or sixties who received an inactivated influenza vaccine. Donor details come from another sample of the same person, matched by shared clones.

The chain links TRBV7-9 to TRBJ2-7; TRBD1 aligns across 7 bases. The trim removed 4 bases at V and 7 bases at J, leaving 13 bases unmatched. The CDR3 extends over 15 amino acids. The germline V gene has CDR1 SEHNR and CDR2 FQNEAQ (reference sequence). CDR3 loop: CASSSTQGMLGEQYF. Here the CDR3 DNA reads TGTGCCAGCAGCTCGACACAGGGGATGTTGGGAGAGCAGTACTTC.

This clonotype was seen ten or more times. The chain combines TRBV28 with TRBJ2-4; the D gene is possibly TRBD2 (5 bases). V lost 3 bases and J lost 0, with 24 bases in between. The CDR3 extends over 20 amino acids. Germline values: CDR1 MDHEN, CDR2 SYDVKM. In nucleotides, the CDR3 is TGTGCCAGCAGTTTCCAACCGGGATTAGGGAGCAGCATAGCCAAAAACATTCAGTACTTC. It encodes CASSFQPGLGSSIAKNIQYF.

The chain recombines TRBV7-9 with TRBJ1-2; the D gene is possibly TRBD1 (5 bases). V was shortened by 1 base and J by 3 bases, with 12 bases between the two germline ends. CDR1 SEHNR and CDR2 FQNEAQ come from the germline V gene (reference sequence). The CDR3 extends over 15 amino acids. CDR3 residues: CASSLVATVDYGYTF. The DNA for the CDR3 is TGTGCCAGCAGCTTAGTGGCGACAGTTGACTATGGCTACACCTTC.

In its sample, this clonotype was seen many times. One end of the junction does not line up with germline, which may come from a read error. CDR3 amino acids: CASSPSPNSEAFF. The CDR3, as DNA: TGCGCCAGCAGCCCAAGTCCGAACTCTGAAGCTTTCTTT. The rearrangement joins TRBV5-1 to TRBJ1-1; the D is unclear. This CDR3 is 13 amino acids long. Germline CDR1 SGHRS, CDR2 YFSETQ.

This clonotype appeared a few times. This sequence joins TRBV4-1 and TRBJ1-6; D not resolved. Trimming removed 4 bases from V and 6 bases from J, with 16 bases in between. Germline assignment: CDR1 MGHRA and CDR2 YSYEKL. The CDR3 runs 16 residues. CDR3 in amino acids: CASSPGRARSNSPLHF. DNA of the CDR3: TGCGCCAGCAGCCCAGGACGGGCCCGTAGTAATTCACCCCTCCACTTT.

The chain has TRBV19 and TRBJ1-5, with 10 nucleotides matching TRBD1. CDR3 size: 15 residues. Losses at the gene ends were 5 bases for V and 4 bases for J; bases not matched to a gene: 5. Germline V lookup: CDR1 LNHDA, CDR2 SQIVND (reference sequence). The CDR3 here is CASSYLDRGNQPQHF. The CDR3 coding sequence is TGTGCCAGTAGTTACCTGGACAGGGGGAATCAGCCCCAGCATTTT.

The chain carries TRBV6-5 and TRBJ1-1; the match to TRBD1 covers 9 bases. The germline gives CDR1 MNHEY, CDR2 SVGAGI. The CDR3 spans 18 residues. Trimming cost V 2 bases and J 4 bases; bases outside gene matches: 14. The CDR3 here is CASSYGRGTGRFTTEAFF. The CDR3 bases are TGTGCCAGCAGTTACGGACGGGGGACAGGGAGGTTTACCACTGAAGCTTTCTTT.

Only a few counts were recorded for this clonotype. V is TRBV10-3 and J is TRBJ2-1; 9 bases align to TRBD2. Per the germline V gene, CDR1 is ENHRY and CDR2 is SYGVKD. There are 14 residues in the CDR3. V was pared by 10 bases and J by 9 bases, with 13 bases of the junction left unmatched. The CDR3 DNA sequence: TGTGCCACGTTACTTAGCGGGGGTAACGGTGAGCAGTTCTTC. Translated: CATLLSGGNGEQFF.

The CDR3 here is CSVLFGETQYF. The DNA for the CDR3 is TGCAGCGTTCTTTTTGGGGAGACCCAGTACTTC. This chain links TRBV29-1 with TRBJ2-5; D gene unclear. Looked up from germline, CDR1 is SQVTM and CDR2 is ANQGSEA. This CDR3 comprises 11 residues. With 5 bases removed from V and 5 bases from J, the gap between germline ends came to 9 bases.

The V call is TRBV6-5, the J call TRBJ2-2; no reliable D call. Trimming cost V 5 bases and J 5 bases, with 15 bases left between them. Per the germline V gene, CDR1 is MNHEY and CDR2 is SVGAGI. This CDR3 comprises 15 residues. CDR3 sequence: CASSHPLTWTGELFF. The CDR3 DNA reads as TGTGCCAGCAGTCACCCCCTGACATGGACCGGGGAGCTGTTTTTT.